The entry below describes one T cell receptor beta chain. The antigen remains unidentified. Unexposed donor CD4+ T cells date from 2011-2018, before the COVID-19 pandemic. This specimen comes from a study of CD4 T cells in relation to SARS-CoV-2 and coronaviruses. This table comes from immunoSEQ multiplex PCR, and its TCRdb copy is limited to in-frame clones, with some not included. The table includes 65,000 or so clones, about nine tenths detected once. Study-wide findings and caveats: Samples before the pandemic and after infection were not matched within any donor.

After removal of 0 bases from V and 3 bases from J, the junction contained 5 bases not matched to a gene. This CDR3 spans 15 amino acids. Germline CDR1 and CDR2: SGHRS and YFSETQ. This receptor was identified in a human donor in good health. Sequenced input: memory CD4+ T cells from PBMCs. The J gene is TRBJ2-7, the V gene TRBV5-1; TRBD1 matches at 8 bases. The CDR3 loop reads CASSLVGTGDYEQYF. As DNA, the CDR3 is TGCGCCAGCAGCTTGGTCGGGACAGGAGACTACGAGCAGTACTTC.